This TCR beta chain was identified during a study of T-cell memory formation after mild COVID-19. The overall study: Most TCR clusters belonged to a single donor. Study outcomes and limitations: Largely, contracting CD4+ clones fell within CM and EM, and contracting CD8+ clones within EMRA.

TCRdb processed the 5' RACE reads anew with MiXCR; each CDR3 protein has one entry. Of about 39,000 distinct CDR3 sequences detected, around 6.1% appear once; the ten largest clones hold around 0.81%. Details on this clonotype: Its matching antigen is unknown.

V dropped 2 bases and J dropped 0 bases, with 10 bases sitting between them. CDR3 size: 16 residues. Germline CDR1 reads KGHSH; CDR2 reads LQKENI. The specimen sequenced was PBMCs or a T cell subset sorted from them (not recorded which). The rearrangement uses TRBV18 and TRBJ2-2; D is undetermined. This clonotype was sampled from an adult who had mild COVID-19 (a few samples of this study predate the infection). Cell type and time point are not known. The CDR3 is CASSPSQNANTGELFF. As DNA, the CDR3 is TGTGCCAGCTCACCATCGCAGAACGCGAACACCGGGGAGCTGTTTTTT.